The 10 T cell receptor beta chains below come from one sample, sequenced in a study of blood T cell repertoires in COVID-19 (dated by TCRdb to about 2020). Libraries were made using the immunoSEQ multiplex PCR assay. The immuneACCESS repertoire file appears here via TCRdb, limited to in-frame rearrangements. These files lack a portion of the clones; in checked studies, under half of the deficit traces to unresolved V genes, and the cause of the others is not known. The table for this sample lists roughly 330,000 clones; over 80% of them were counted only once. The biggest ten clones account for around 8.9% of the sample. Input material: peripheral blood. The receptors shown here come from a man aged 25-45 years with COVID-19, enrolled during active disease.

The CDR3 region is CASSRTSGPKGPGELFF. The CDR3 DNA is TGTGCCAGCAGCCGTACCTCAGGGCCCAAGGGCCCCGGGGAGCTGTTTTTT. The chain uses TRBV3-1 (or the pseudogene TRBV3-2) and TRBJ2-2; possibly TRBD1 for D (5 bases). The CDR3 consists of 17 residues. CDR1 and CDR2 from the germline V gene are LGHDT and YNNKEL (reference sequence). V shed 4 bases and J shed 6 bases, with 21 bases lying between them.

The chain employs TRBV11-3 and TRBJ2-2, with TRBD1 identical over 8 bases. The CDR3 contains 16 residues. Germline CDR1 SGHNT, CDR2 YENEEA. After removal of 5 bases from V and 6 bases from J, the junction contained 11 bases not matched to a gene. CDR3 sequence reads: CASSQNRQGWSGELFF. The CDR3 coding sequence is TGTGCCAGCAGCCAAAACAGACAGGGGTGGTCCGGGGAGCTGTTTTTT.

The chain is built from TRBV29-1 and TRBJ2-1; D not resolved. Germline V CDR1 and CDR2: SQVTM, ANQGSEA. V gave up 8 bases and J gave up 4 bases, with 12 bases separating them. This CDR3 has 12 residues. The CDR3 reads CSPVGLYNEQFF. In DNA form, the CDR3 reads TGCAGCCCCGTGGGCCTGTACAATGAGCAGTTCTTC.

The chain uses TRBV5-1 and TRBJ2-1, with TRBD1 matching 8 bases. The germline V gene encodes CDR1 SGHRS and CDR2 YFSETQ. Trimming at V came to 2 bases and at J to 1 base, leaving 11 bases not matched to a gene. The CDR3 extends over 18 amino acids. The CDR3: CASSFGTGSIGSYNEQFF. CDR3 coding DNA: TGCGCCAGCAGCTTCGGGACAGGCAGCATAGGTTCCTACAATGAGCAGTTCTTC. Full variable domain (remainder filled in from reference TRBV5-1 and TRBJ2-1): KAGVTQTPRYLIKTRGQQVTLSCSPISGHRSVSWYQQTPGQGLQFLFEYFSETQRNKGNFPGRFSGRQFSNSRSEMNVSTLELGDSALYLCASSFGTGSIGSYNEQFFGPGTRLTVL.

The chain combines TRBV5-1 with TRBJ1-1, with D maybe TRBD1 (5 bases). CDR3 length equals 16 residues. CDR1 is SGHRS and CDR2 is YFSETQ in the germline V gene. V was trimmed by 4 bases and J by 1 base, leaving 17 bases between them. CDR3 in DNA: TGCGCCAGCAGCCCGGGGCCGGGGGGGTGGAACACTGAAGCTTTCTTT. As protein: CASSPGPGGWNTEAFF.

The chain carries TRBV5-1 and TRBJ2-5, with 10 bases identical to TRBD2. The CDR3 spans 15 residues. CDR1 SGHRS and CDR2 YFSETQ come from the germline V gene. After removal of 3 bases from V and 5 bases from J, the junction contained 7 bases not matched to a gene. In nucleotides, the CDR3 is TGCGCCAGCAGCTCAGCGGGGGGGCCTTTGGAGACCCAGTACTTC. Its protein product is CASSSAGGPLETQYF.

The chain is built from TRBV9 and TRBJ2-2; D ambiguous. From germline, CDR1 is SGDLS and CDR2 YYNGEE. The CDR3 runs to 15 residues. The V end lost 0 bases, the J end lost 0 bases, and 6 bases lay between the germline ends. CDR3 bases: TGTGCCAGCAGCGTAGGAACTACGAACACCGGGGAGCTGTTTTTT. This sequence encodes CASSVGTTNTGELFF.

CDR3: CASSNSGGNGGELFF. The CDR3 region has the DNA TGTGCCAGCAGTAATTCAGGGGGCAATGGCGGGGAGCTGTTTTTT. The chain uses TRBV28 and TRBJ2-2, with 8 positions matching TRBD1. CDR1 is MDHEN, CDR2 SYDVKM, per germline. V was clipped by 5 bases and J by 7 bases; unmatched bases: 9. The CDR3 spans 15 residues.

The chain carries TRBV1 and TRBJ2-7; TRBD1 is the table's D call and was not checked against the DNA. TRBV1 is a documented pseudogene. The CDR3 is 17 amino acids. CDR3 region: CTSSHGGQGSFSYEQYF. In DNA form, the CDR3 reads TGCACCAGCAGCCACGGGGGACAGGGGTCATTTTCCTACGAGCAGTACTTC.

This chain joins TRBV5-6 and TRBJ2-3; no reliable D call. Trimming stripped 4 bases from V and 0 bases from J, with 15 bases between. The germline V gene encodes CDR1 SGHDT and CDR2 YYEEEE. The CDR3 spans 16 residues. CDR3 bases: TGTGCCAGCAGCCGTGTGGCCGGGTTGAGCACAGATACGCAGTATTTT. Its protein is CASSRVAGLSTDTQYF.